The TCR beta chain described here comes from a study of lymphopenia after photon versus proton radiotherapy. Study outcomes and limitations: Proton therapy kept repertoires fairly stable, unlike photons, which gained effector/memory cells. Post-nadir diversity loss with photons came from oligoclonal expansion, particularly CD8+ Temra cells. Authors raise, but do not show, better survival with proton therapy.

Assay used: immunoSEQ multiplex PCR; TCRdb lists only in-frame clones, some missing. The data contain tens of thousands of clones, nearly 90% of them seen just once; the ten biggest clones take up about 6.6%. On this clone itself: The antigen remains undetermined.

The TCR sequence derives from a woman aged 70 to 79 with pancreatic cancer. Some clones in this sample may be carry-over from other donors' samples. The sample in question was peripheral blood, obtained from a patient treated with proton-based radiotherapy.

The chain's CDR3 is CASSLSETQYF. Written as DNA, the CDR3 is TGTGCCAGCAGCTTATCCGAGACCCAGTACTTC. This rearrangement joins TRBV7-2 to TRBJ2-5; no clear D gene. Deletions cut 2 bases from V and 5 bases from J, with 3 bases between. Germline-derived CDR1 and CDR2 are SGHTA and FQGNSA. CDR3 length: 11 amino acids.